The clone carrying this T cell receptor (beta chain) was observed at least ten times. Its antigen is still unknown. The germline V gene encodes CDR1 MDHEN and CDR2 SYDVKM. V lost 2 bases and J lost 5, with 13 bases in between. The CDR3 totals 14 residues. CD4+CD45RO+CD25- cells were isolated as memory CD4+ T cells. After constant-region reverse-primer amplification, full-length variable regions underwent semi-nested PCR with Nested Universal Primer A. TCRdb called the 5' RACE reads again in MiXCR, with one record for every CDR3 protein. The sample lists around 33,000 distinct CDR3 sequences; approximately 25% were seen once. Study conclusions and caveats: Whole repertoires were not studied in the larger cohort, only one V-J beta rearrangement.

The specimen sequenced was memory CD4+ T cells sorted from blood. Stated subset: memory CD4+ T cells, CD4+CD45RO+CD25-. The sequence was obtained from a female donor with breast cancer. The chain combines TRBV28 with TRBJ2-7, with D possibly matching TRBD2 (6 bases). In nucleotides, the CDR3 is TGTGCCAGCAGTTTACTGGAGGGCCTTCACGAGCAGTACTTC. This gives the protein CASSLLEGLHEQYF.